This TCR beta chain was sequenced in a study of tumour-infiltrating T cells in Burkitt lymphoma. On the study more broadly: Overall and progression-free survival were predicted by productive clonality.

This clone turned up a few times. The CDR3 extends over 12 amino acids. CDR1 is LNHDA, CDR2 SQIVND, per germline (reference sequence). The germline V and J ends were trimmed by 6 bases and 5 bases, with 9 bases remaining between them. TCRdb's table, derived via immunoSEQ multiplex PCR, lists solely in-frame clones and lacks some. The sample includes 2,500 to 3,000 clones, about four fifths of them seen just once. The V and J genes are TRBV19 and TRBJ2-3; D gene uncertain. The sequence was collected from a human donor with diffuse large B-cell lymphoma. Sequenced input: tumor tissue. The DNA of the CDR3 is TGTGCCAGTAGCCTGGGGTTAGATACGCAGTATTTT. The encoded protein is CASSLGLDTQYF.